The sequence of this T cell receptor beta chain was determined in a study of OX40 agonist ivuxolimab in advanced cancers. Turning to the study itself: Patients received ivuxolimab, an intravenous treatment, every 2 weeks at 0.01 to 10 mg/kg.

Using immunoSEQ multiplex PCR, the repertoire was profiled, and TCRdb retains in-frame clones only, with some absent. This table has 80,000 or so clones, about 92% appearing once. CDR1 and CDR2 from the germline V gene are LGHNA and YSLEER. V dropped 0 bases and J dropped 8; count of bases not matched to a gene: 10. CDR3 length equals 17 residues. The V and J genes are TRBV4-3 and TRBJ1-2; 12 bases fit TRBD1. This clonotype was sampled from an adult with an advanced solid tumor such as melanoma, head and neck, liver or kidney cancer. The specimen was CD4+ or CD8+ T cells sorted from blood, collected in a trial of the OX40 agonist ivuxolimab. The CDR3 bases are TGCGCCAGCAGCCAAGAGATGGGACAGGGGGCTGTGAGGGGCTACACCTTC. Translated, it gives CASSQEMGQGAVRGYTF.